This record concerns one T cell receptor (beta chain) sequence. Profiled with immunoSEQ multiplex PCR; TCRdb holds only in-frame clones, not every one. There are 77,000 or so clones in the sample; over 85% occur only once, and 0.3% to 0.4% lies in the top ten. The data derive from a study of OX40 agonist ivuxolimab in advanced cancers. V was shortened by 5 bases and J by 0 bases, with 11 bases between the two germline ends. There are 15 residues in the CDR3. Germline CDR1 and CDR2: SGHNT and YENEEA. The V call is TRBV11-3, the J call TRBJ1-3; maybe TRBD1 (6 bases). This TCR came from an adult with an advanced solid tumor such as melanoma, head and neck, liver or kidney cancer. The sequenced sample was CD4+ or CD8+ T cells sorted from blood, obtained in a trial of the OX40 agonist ivuxolimab. CDR3 in DNA: TGTGCCAGCAGCAAGGGGGATTTCTCTGGAAACACCATATATTTT. Its translation is CASSKGDFSGNTIYF. The variable domain in full, with the rest retrieved from reference TRBV11-3 and TRBJ1-3, is EAGVVQSPRYKIIEKKQPVAFWCNPISGHNTLYWYLQNLGQGPELLIRYENEEAVDDSQLPKDRFSAERLKGVDSTLKIQPAELGDSAVYLCASSKGDFSGNTIYFGEGSWLTVV.